One T cell receptor (beta chain) is described in this entry. What it recognizes is unknown. This sample is drawn from a study of T-cell reconstitution after alpha-beta-depleted transplantation in children. Trimming removed 1 base from V and 10 bases from J, with 19 bases in between. In germline, CDR1 is SGHVS, CDR2 FNYEAQ. The CDR3 runs to 16 residues. Overall study results and limits: Several hundred expanded graft clones reportedly supplied alpha-beta T cells about two months after transplant. T cells produced anew were the main source of T-cell counts and diversity one year after transplant.

Using unique molecular identifiers, the investigators prepared the TCRbeta library. From the PCR reads, TCRdb called clonotypes with MiXCR, one entry per CDR3 protein. In the table there are hundreds of thousands of distinct CDR3 sequences, around 14% of which are singletons. This sequence was found in a girl aged 2-10 years with congenital amegakaryocytic thrombocytopenia, due to receive a stem cell transplant. The material was PBMCs, obtained before TCRalphabeta/CD19-depleted stem cell transplant. The rearrangement uses TRBV7-6 and TRBJ2-2; weak D call: TRBD2 (6 bases). CDR3 DNA: TGTGCCAGCAGCTTAGTTTCGGGACTCCCAAGGGAGGAGCTGTTTTTT. Translated: CASSLVSGLPREELFF.